The 24 T cell receptor beta chains below were found in one sample sequenced in a study of T-cell reconstitution after alpha-beta-depleted transplantation in children. Molecular barcoding with unique molecular identifiers was used for the TCRbeta library. Using its own MiXCR run on the PCR reads, TCRdb lists one record per CDR3 protein. The repertoire includes roughly 82,000 distinct CDR3 sequences, 13% to 15% of them detected once, and 25% to 35% sits in the top ten. Specimen: PBMCs, mostly from graft donor cells, collected 180 days after TCRalphabeta/CD19-depleted stem cell transplant. These receptors came from a male patient aged 2 to 9 who had a stem cell transplant for acute lymphoblastic leukemia, so the T cells may come from the graft donor.

The V call is TRBV28, the J call TRBJ2-7; 16 bases agree with TRBD2. CDR1 and CDR2 from the germline V gene are MDHEN and SYDVKM. Trimming removed 4 bases from V and 6 bases from J; junction bases left unmatched: 12. The length of the CDR3 is 18 residues. CDR3 loop: CASSSGTSGRVSTPEQYF. CDR3 coding DNA: TGTGCCAGCAGTTCCGGGACTAGCGGGAGGGTATCAACCCCCGAGCAGTACTTC.

The V and J genes are TRBV10-3 and TRBJ2-2; maybe TRBD1 (6 bases). The V and J ends lost 6 bases and 1 base respectively, with 9 bases between them. The germline CDR1 and CDR2 sequences are ENHRY and SYGVKD. The CDR3 consists of 14 residues. Here the CDR3 reads CAIRNRVNTGELFF. CDR3 nucleotide sequence: TGTGCCATCAGGAACAGGGTGAACACCGGGGAGCTGTTTTTT.

Ten or more counts support this clonotype. The rearrangement joins TRBV7-2 to TRBJ2-4; unclear D gene. This CDR3 is 13 amino acids long. The germline V gene has CDR1 SGHTA and CDR2 FQGNSA. With 2 bases removed from V and 6 bases from J, the gap between germline ends came to 8 bases. The CDR3 reads CASSLRSGNIQYF. The DNA of the CDR3 is TGTGCCAGCAGCTTACGATCAGGAAACATTCAGTACTTC.

This clonotype appeared a single time. The chain joins TRBV29-1 to TRBJ2-7; no firm D call. There are 12 residues in the CDR3. Germline values: CDR1 SQVTM, CDR2 ANQGSEA. V was cut by 7 bases and J by 2 bases, with 12 bases left in between. CDR3 sequence reads: CSALGGPYEQYF. In DNA form, the CDR3 reads TGCAGCGCCCTGGGTGGGCCCTACGAGCAGTACTTC.

The chain is built from TRBV7-2 and TRBJ2-2; D possibly corresponds to TRBD2 (6 bases). The V and J ends lost 3 bases and 1 base respectively, with 9 bases between them. This CDR3 has 15 residues. CDR1 and CDR2 from the germline V gene are SGHTA and FQGNSA. The CDR3 bases are TGTGCCAGCAGCTTTGGGGGAGGGAACACCGGGGAGCTGTTTTTT. Translating gives CASSFGGGNTGELFF.

The sample holds a few counts of this clonotype. This chain joins TRBV20-1 and TRBJ1-2; maybe TRBD1 (6 bases). CDR1 DFQATT and CDR2 SNEGSKA come from the germline V gene (reference sequence). V was clipped by 3 bases and J by 4 bases, with 15 bases between them. The CDR3 covers 14 residues. The CDR3 here is CSASRRTVTYGYTF. CDR3 coding DNA: TGCAGTGCTAGTCGCAGGACAGTCACCTATGGCTACACCTTC.

The chain is built from TRBV20-1 and TRBJ2-2; possible D gene TRBD2, 5 bases. V lost 5 bases and J lost 5, with 18 bases in between. The CDR3 runs 15 residues. Germline V CDR1 and CDR2: DFQATT, SNEGSKA (reference sequence). The CDR3 DNA reads as TGCAGTGCTCCGCCCTCAGCCCCGGGGACCGGGGAGCTGTTTTTT. As protein: CSAPPSAPGTGELFF.

This clonotype showed up just a few times. The chain combines TRBV5-1 with TRBJ1-2, with D tentatively TRBD1 (5 bases). Trimming shortened V by 0 bases and J by 1 base, and 13 bases separated the two germline ends. The CDR3 covers 16 residues. Germline loops: CDR1 SGHRS, CDR2 YFSETQ. In nucleotides, the CDR3 is TGCGCCAGCAGCTTGGAGGGGCGCCGGCGTAACTATGGCTACACCTTC. Its protein is CASSLEGRRRNYGYTF.

The V and J genes are TRBV29-1 and TRBJ1-2; D is uncertain. Per the germline V gene, CDR1 is SQVTM and CDR2 is ANQGSEA. The CDR3 consists of 12 residues. Trimming left V 2 bases short and J 0 bases short, with 4 bases between. CDR3 nucleotides: TGCAGCGTTGAACAAACTAACTATGGCTACACCTTC. It specifies CSVEQTNYGYTF.

J is TRBJ2-3 and V is TRBV5-5; a weak D match, TRBD2 (5 bases). The CDR3 extends over 16 amino acids. Trimming pared 3 bases from V and 0 bases from J, leaving 14 bases between. The V gene's germline CDR1 is SGHKS and CDR2 YYEKEE (reference sequence). The CDR3 region has the DNA TGTGCCAGCAGCTCTCTTAGAGGGCCTAGCACAGATACGCAGTATTTT. Its protein is CASSSLRGPSTDTQYF.

This clonotype has only a few counts. This chain uses TRBV19 with TRBJ2-7; D not certain. V lost 5 bases to trimming and J lost 10 bases, with 15 bases between them. CDR1 and CDR2 from the germline V gene are LNHDA and SQIVND (reference sequence). The CDR3 has 12 residues. The DNA for the CDR3 is TGTGCCAGTAGTTCGCGACTTGCTGAACAGTACTTC. It specifies CASSSRLAEQYF.

The chain links TRBV24-1 to TRBJ2-2; no clear D. The CDR3 extends over 15 amino acids. Trimming stripped 1 base from V and 4 bases from J, with 9 bases between. Per germline, CDR1 KGHDR and CDR2 SFDVKD. The CDR3 nucleotides are TGTGCCACCAGTGATTTAGACCGGCGCACCGGGGAGCTGTTTTTT. Translated, it gives CATSDLDRRTGELFF.

This chain uses TRBV11-1 with TRBJ2-1, with a tentative D call TRBD2 (6 bases). CDR3 length: 16 residues. Germline assignment: CDR1 SGHAT and CDR2 FQDESV (reference sequence). V dropped 2 bases and J dropped 3 bases, with 14 bases sitting between them. In nucleotides, the CDR3 is TGTGCCAGCAGCTTACGCGTTGGAGGGCTCTACAATGAGCAGTTCTTC. The encoded protein is CASSLRVGGLYNEQFF.

This clonotype was found a few times. This sequence joins TRBV20-1 and TRBJ2-1; TRBD1 agrees at 9 bases. CDR1 DFQATT and CDR2 SNEGSKA come from the germline V gene (reference sequence). The V gene end was trimmed by 5 bases and the J gene end by 0 bases; junction bases not matched to a gene: 8. CDR3 size: 16 residues. CDR3 coding DNA: TGCAGTGCTTCCCCGGGACAGGGCGTCTCCTACAATGAGCAGTTCTTC. This codes for CSASPGQGVSYNEQFF.

This clonotype has only a few counts. V and J are TRBV5-1 and TRBJ2-7, with 11 bases aligning to TRBD1. The CDR3 extends over 15 amino acids. Trimming cost V 3 bases and J 2 bases; bases outside gene matches: 4. The V gene's germline CDR1 is SGHRS and CDR2 YFSETQ. The CDR3 loop reads CASSWGTGGTYEQYF. Written as DNA, the CDR3 is TGCGCCAGCAGCTGGGGGACAGGGGGGACCTACGAGCAGTACTTC.

This clonotype was recorded once. The V gene is TRBV28, the J gene TRBJ1-1; D ambiguous. The CDR3 runs to 12 residues. Trimming cost V 4 bases and J 7 bases, with 10 bases left between them. Germline CDR1 reads MDHEN; CDR2 reads SYDVKM. In DNA, the CDR3 is TGTGCCAGCAGTTGGGCGGGCAGTGAAGCTTTCTTT. Protein sequence: CASSWAGSEAFF.

In this sample, this clonotype turned up many times. The chain joins TRBV12-3 or TRBV12-4 to TRBJ1-2; 7 bases are shared with TRBD1. Unmatched junction bases numbered 14, after V lost 5 bases and J lost 8 bases. CDR3 length equals 15 residues. The CDR3 is CASSPGVGPGGGYTF. CDR3 DNA sequence: TGTGCCAGCAGTCCCGGGGTTGGCCCAGGGGGAGGCTACACCTTC.

This clonotype was seen only a few times. The chain carries TRBV10-3 and TRBJ1-2; perhaps TRBD1 as D (5 bases). Trimming removed 6 bases from V and 4 bases from J, with 15 bases in between. The CDR3 sequence is 14 residues long. The V gene's germline CDR1 is ENHRY and CDR2 SYGVKD. CDR3 nucleotides: TGTGCCATCAGCGTTACCGGGGGACCCTATGGCTACACCTTC. Its protein is CAISVTGGPYGYTF.

This clonotype was seen a few times. V and J are TRBV15 and TRBJ2-4; D is possibly TRBD2 (5 bases). This CDR3 contains 15 residues. Trimming stripped 0 bases from V and 8 bases from J, with 14 bases between. Germline V CDR1 and CDR2: LNHNV, YYDKDF (reference sequence). The CDR3: CATSRDGKGRDIQYF. The CDR3 DNA sequence: TGTGCCACCAGCAGAGATGGTAAAGGGCGGGACATTCAGTACTTC.

This clonotype was picked up a small number of times. The genes are TRBV10-3 and TRBJ2-1, with 9 bases that match TRBD2. Germline V lookup: CDR1 ENHRY, CDR2 SYGVKD. Germline trimming cut 7 bases from V and 1 base from J; bases unmatched to any gene: 8. This CDR3 spans 16 amino acids. The CDR3 sequence is CAIMKTSGISYNEQFF. As DNA, the CDR3 is TGTGCCATCATGAAGACTAGCGGAATATCCTACAATGAGCAGTTCTTC.

V usage is TRBV5-1 and J usage is TRBJ1-2; TRBD1 matches at 10 bases. V shed 4 bases, J shed 3 bases, and the junction held 6 bases outside the gene matches. CDR3 length: 15 amino acids. Germline V gives CDR1 SGHRS, CDR2 YFSETQ. The CDR3 sequence: CASSRRGQGYYGYTF. CDR3 nucleotides: TGCGCCAGCAGCCGTCGGGGACAGGGGTACTATGGCTACACCTTC.

The chain uses TRBV20-1 and TRBJ1-1, with D uncertain. Germline loops: CDR1 DFQATT, CDR2 SNEGSKA (reference sequence). V was clipped by 6 bases and J by 1 base, with 9 bases between them. CDR3 length equals 12 residues. The CDR3 protein is CSATDPNTEAFF. CDR3 nucleotide sequence: TGCAGTGCCACGGACCCGAACACTGAAGCTTTCTTT.

This chain joins TRBV7-9 and TRBJ1-2; D is ambiguous. Trimming stripped 5 bases from V and 0 bases from J, with 7 bases between. Germline assignment: CDR1 SEHNR and CDR2 FQNEAQ (reference sequence). The CDR3 is made up of 13 amino acids. The CDR3, as DNA: TGTGCCAGCAGCCCCATAGCTAACTATGGCTACACCTTC. This encodes CASSPIANYGYTF. Using reference TRBV7-9 and TRBJ1-2 for the parts outside the CDR3, the full variable domain is DTGVSQNPRHKITKRGQNVTFRCDPISEHNRLYWYRQTLGQGPEFLTYFQNEAQLEKSRLLSDRFSAERPKGSFSTLEIQRTEQGDSAMYLCASSPIANYGYTFGSGTRLTVV.

The V call is TRBV10-2, the J call TRBJ2-3; 7 bases map to TRBD2. Unmatched junction bases numbered 7, after V lost 6 bases and J lost 1 base. Germline V gene sequence: CDR1 WSHSY, CDR2 SAAADI. CDR3 size: 15 residues. CDR3 region: CASRRLGGGTDTQYF. As DNA, the CDR3 is TGCGCCAGCAGGCGGTTGGGGGGGGGCACAGATACGCAGTATTTT.